These 27 T cell receptor beta chains originate from one sample sequenced in a study of CD8 T cell repertoires and HIV-1 epitope variants. The protocol was immunoSEQ multiplex PCR, while the TCRdb copy is restricted to in-frame clones and leaves out a portion. The sample consists of fewer than 6,000 clones, less than 75% of them appearing once. These receptors are not linked to any known antigen. Sample: cultured CD8+ T cells derived from PBMCs. These receptors all come from a male donor with HIV.

This chain connects TRBV5-6 to TRBJ1-1; 10 nucleotides match TRBD1. The germline gives CDR1 SGHDT, CDR2 YYEEEE. The CDR3 is 15 residues long. V was pared by 4 bases and J by 3 bases, with 6 bases of the junction left unmatched. CDR3 loop: CASSPTGQGDTEAFF. The DNA of the CDR3 is TGTGCCAGCAGCCCCACCGGACAGGGGGACACTGAAGCTTTCTTT.

The CDR3 DNA reads TGTGCCAGCCGCCAATCAGGGGGATCGGATTTGGGGGAAAAACTGTTTTTT. Amino acids: CASRQSGGSDLGEKLFF. V usage is TRBV28 and J usage is TRBJ1-4; TRBD1 matches at 7 bases. CDR3 length: 17 residues. Germline-derived CDR1 and CDR2 are MDHEN and SYDVKM. V gave up 8 bases and J gave up 8 bases; unmatched junction bases: 20.

The gene calls are TRBV9 and TRBJ1-1, with 8 nucleotides matching TRBD1. CDR3 size: 15 residues. With V trimmed by 4 bases and J by 1 base, 6 bases remained unmatched. Germline CDR1 is SGDLS and CDR2 is YYNGEE. In nucleotides, the CDR3 is TGTGCCAGCAGCCCCTTCGGACAGGGGAACACTGAAGCTTTCTTT. This codes for CASSPFGQGNTEAFF.

By proportion, this clone is medium-sized. The V gene is TRBV7-2, the J gene TRBJ2-3, with 8 bases lining up with TRBD1. Germline-derived CDR1 and CDR2 are SGHTA and FQGNSA. The CDR3 sequence is 15 residues long. V gave up 5 bases and J gave up 2 bases; unmatched junction bases: 6. The CDR3 DNA sequence: TGTGCCAGCAGCCCAGGACAGGGCAACACAGATACGCAGTATTTT. This translates into CASSPGQGNTDTQYF.

The chain joins TRBV4-2 to TRBJ1-3; D possibly corresponds to TRBD1 (5 bases). CDR1 and CDR2 (germline): LGHNA, YNFKEQ. CDR3 length equals 16 residues. The V and J ends lost 0 bases and 0 bases respectively, with 9 bases between them. The CDR3 DNA is TGTGCCAGCAGCCAAGACAGGGCCAGCTCTGGAAACACCATATATTTT. This codes for CASSQDRASSGNTIYF.

This sequence joins TRBV15 and TRBJ2-7; a possible D gene is TRBD1 (5 bases). V was cut by 2 bases and J by 4 bases, with 21 bases left in between. The CDR3 is 17 amino acids. Germline V gene lookup returns CDR1 LNHNV and CDR2 YYDKDF (reference sequence). The CDR3 DNA follows: TGTGCCACCAGCAGATCTATCGTTGGGGCCGATGCTTACGAGCAGTACTTC. Amino acids: CATSRSIVGADAYEQYF.

This clone was observed a single time. V is TRBV19 and J is TRBJ2-7; 8 nucleotides align to TRBD1. The CDR3 is 14 amino acids. With V trimmed by 6 bases and J by 3 bases, 7 bases remained unmatched. In germline, CDR1 is LNHDA, CDR2 SQIVND (reference sequence). The CDR3 region has the DNA TGTGCCAGTAGACCCGGGACAGGATACTACGAGCAGTACTTC. Residues: CASRPGTGYYEQYF.

J is TRBJ2-1 and V is TRBV9, with D hard to call. CDR3 size: 15 residues. Trimming pared 4 bases from V and 6 bases from J, leaving 17 bases between. Per the germline V gene, CDR1 is SGDLS and CDR2 is YYNGEE. The CDR3 reads CASSPPSNGGNEQFF. As DNA, the CDR3 is TGTGCCAGCAGCCCTCCATCCAACGGTGGCAATGAGCAGTTCTTC. The variable domain in full, completed from reference TRBV9 and TRBJ2-1, reads DSGVTQTPKHLITATGQRVTLRCSPRSGDLSVYWYQQSLDQGLQFLIQYYNGEERAKGNILERFSAQQFPDLHSELNLSSLELGDSALYFCASSPPSNGGNEQFFGPGTRLTVL.

V and J are TRBV6-5 and TRBJ2-1; 10 bases line up with TRBD2. Trimming removed 0 bases from V and 5 bases from J; junction bases left unmatched: 4. The germline gives CDR1 MNHEY, CDR2 SVGAGI. The CDR3 contains 16 residues. Here the CDR3 DNA reads TGTGCCAGCAGTTACTCTCCTAGCGGGAGCCACAATGAGCAGTTCTTC. Protein product: CASSYSPSGSHNEQFF.

The genes are TRBV2 and TRBJ1-5; D is ambiguous. V dropped 4 bases and J dropped 0 bases, with 13 bases sitting between them. CDR3 length: 16 amino acids. Germline V lookup: CDR1 SNHLY, CDR2 FYNNEI. In DNA, the CDR3 is TGTGCCAGCAGTGGGCAAGGCGGATATAGCAATCAGCCCCAGCATTTT. Encoded protein: CASSGQGGYSNQPQHF.

The chain joins TRBV5-1 to TRBJ1-1, with 9 bases aligning to TRBD1. Germline V gives CDR1 SGHRS, CDR2 YFSETQ. The CDR3 loop spans 15 amino acids. Germline trimming cut 4 bases from V and 0 bases from J; bases unmatched to any gene: 4. The DNA of the CDR3 is TGCGCCAGCAGCCAAGGACAGGGGCTGAACACTGAAGCTTTCTTT. This codes for CASSQGQGLNTEAFF. The whole variable domain, remainder taken from reference TRBV5-1 and TRBJ1-1, is KAGVTQTPRYLIKTRGQQVTLSCSPISGHRSVSWYQQTPGQGLQFLFEYFSETQRNKGNFPGRFSGRQFSNSRSEMNVSTLELGDSALYLCASSQGQGLNTEAFFGQGTRLTVV.

The V and J genes are TRBV19 and TRBJ2-7; D may correspond to TRBD1 or TRBD2 (5 bases each). CDR1 is LNHDA and CDR2 is SQIVND in the germline V gene (reference sequence). CDR3 length: 13 amino acids. Written as DNA, the CDR3 is TGTGGTAACTGGCAGGGAGTCTCCTACGAGCAGTACTTC. Protein sequence: CGNWQGVSYEQYF. Full variable domain (remainder filled in from reference TRBV19 and TRBJ2-7): DGGITQSPKYLFRKEGQNVTLSCEQNLNHDAMYWYRQDPGQGLRLIYYSQIVNDFQKGDIAEGYSVSREKKESFPLTVTSAQKNPTAFYLCGNWQGVSYEQYFGPGTRLTVT.

V and J are TRBV2 and TRBJ2-7; 8 bases map to TRBD1. Germline assignment: CDR1 SNHLY and CDR2 FYNNEI. Unmatched junction bases numbered 7, after V lost 1 base and J lost 5 bases. The CDR3 length is 15 residues. The CDR3 bases are TGTGCCAGCAGTGAAGGACAGGGGTTCTTCGACGAGCAGTACTTC. This gives the protein CASSEGQGFFDEQYF.

This chain connects TRBV9 to TRBJ2-6; 8 nucleotides agree with TRBD1. V lost 4 bases, J lost 0 bases, and 6 bases stayed unmatched. The CDR3 totals 17 residues. Per the germline V gene, CDR1 is SGDLS and CDR2 is YYNGEE. The CDR3 here is CASSIGQGISGANVLTF. CDR3 DNA sequence: TGTGCCAGCAGCATAGGACAGGGAATCTCTGGGGCCAACGTCCTGACTTTC.

The rearrangement links TRBV11-2 to TRBJ2-5; the D gene is possibly TRBD2 (5 bases). V lost 4 bases and J lost 2, with 11 bases in between. The V gene's germline CDR1 is SGHAT and CDR2 FQNNGV. CDR3 length: 14 amino acids. The CDR3 DNA follows: TGTGCCAGCAGCTACGGACGGACTCAAGAGACCCAGTACTTC. Residues: CASSYGRTQETQYF.

The chain has TRBV28 and TRBJ1-1; D perhaps matches TRBD1 (5 bases). The CDR3 has 16 residues. V was cut by 4 bases and J by 1 base, with 16 bases left in between. CDR1 is MDHEN and CDR2 is SYDVKM in the germline V gene. DNA of the CDR3: TGTGCCAGCAGTTCGCCGGCAAGGGGTAAGAACACTGAAGCTTTCTTT. It encodes CASSSPARGKNTEAFF.

The gene calls are TRBV5-1 and TRBJ1-4, with a possible D match to TRBD1 (5 bases). Trimming left V 2 bases short and J 5 bases short, with 10 bases between. CDR1 and CDR2 (germline): SGHRS, YFSETQ. The CDR3 totals 14 residues. The CDR3 nucleotides read TGCGCCAGCAGCTTCTCAGGGCCCAATGAAAAACTGTTTTTT. It codes for CASSFSGPNEKLFF.

J is TRBJ2-1 and V is TRBV6-1; tentative D call: TRBD2 (5 bases). V gave up 3 bases and J gave up 5 bases, with 17 bases separating them. Germline-derived CDR1 and CDR2 are MNHNS and SASEGT. The CDR3 spans 16 residues. CDR3 loop: CASSDYHPAGHNEQFF. Here the CDR3 DNA reads TGTGCCAGCAGTGACTACCATCCTGCGGGTCACAATGAGCAGTTCTTC.

V and J are TRBV13 and TRBJ1-2; 8 positions agree with TRBD1. V trimming: 4 bases; J trimming: 4 bases; junction bases outside the gene matches: 8. CDR3 length: 15 residues. Germline CDR1 and CDR2: PRHDT and FYEKMQ (reference sequence). The CDR3: CASSSQEDRVYGYTF. The CDR3 DNA sequence: TGTGCCAGCAGCTCGCAGGAGGACAGGGTCTATGGCTACACCTTC.

The chain's CDR3 is CASREGSSYNEQFF. In nucleotides, the CDR3 is TGTGCCAGCCGGGAAGGGAGCTCCTACAATGAGCAGTTCTTC. The J gene is TRBJ2-1, the V gene TRBV19, with a weak D call TRBD2 (5 bases). Per germline, CDR1 LNHDA and CDR2 SQIVND (reference sequence). Deletions cut 9 bases from V and 0 bases from J, with 12 bases between. This CDR3 comprises 14 residues.

The chain uses TRBV19 and TRBJ2-7, with 7 nucleotides matching TRBD1. Germline trimming cut 4 bases from V and 2 bases from J; bases unmatched to any gene: 2. The germline CDR1 and CDR2 sequences are LNHDA and SQIVND (reference sequence). The CDR3 extends over 13 amino acids. CDR3 region: CASSRGTAYEQYF. The CDR3 nucleotides read TGTGCCAGTAGTAGAGGGACAGCCTACGAGCAGTACTTC.

This clone was recorded once. The chain joins TRBV15 to TRBJ2-7, with 12 bases lining up with TRBD2. Trimming removed 3 bases from V and 7 bases from J; junction bases left unmatched: 4. The CDR3 totals 14 residues. In germline, CDR1 is LNHNV, CDR2 YYDKDF (reference sequence). CDR3 amino acids: CATSSLAGGLEQYF. The CDR3 bases are TGTGCCACCAGCAGCCTAGCGGGGGGGCTTGAGCAGTACTTC. The full variable domain, completed using reference TRBV15 and TRBJ2-7, is DAMVIQNPRYQVTQFGKPVTLSCSQTLNHNVMYWYQQKSSQAPKLLFHYYDKDFNNEADTPDNFQSRRPNTSFCFLDIRSPGLGDTAMYLCATSSLAGGLEQYFGPGTRLTVT.

Within the sample, this clone is medium-sized (0.01 to 0.1%). V usage is TRBV4-1 and J usage is TRBJ2-2; D unclear. The length of the CDR3 is 14 residues. V lost 0 bases, J lost 1 base, and 3 bases lay in between. CDR1 and CDR2 from the germline V gene are MGHRA and YSYEKL. This CDR3 reads CASSQDGNTGELFF. The DNA of the CDR3 is TGCGCCAGCAGCCAAGATGGGAACACCGGGGAGCTGTTTTTT.

This clone has more than one count but fewer than ten. The J gene is TRBJ1-1, the V gene TRBV7-3; maybe TRBD1 (6 bases). There are 14 residues in the CDR3. Germline values: CDR1 SGHTA, CDR2 FQGTGA. Trimming left V 6 bases short and J 4 bases short, with 15 bases between. The CDR3 nucleotides are TGTGCCAGCAGTCCGGCAGGGGTAGGCACTGAAGCTTTCTTT. Residues: CASSPAGVGTEAFF.

This clone was seen a single time. The J gene is TRBJ2-7, the V gene TRBV10-1, with 7 positions matching TRBD2. Germline V gene lookup returns CDR1 WNHNN and CDR2 SYGVQD (reference sequence). J was trimmed by 4 bases and V by 4 bases; bases with no gene match: 4. The CDR3 is made up of 13 amino acids. The CDR3 bases are TGCGCCAGCAGTGGGGACTATTTTTACGAGCAGTACTTC. This encodes CASSGDYFYEQYF.

This clone was recorded a few times. The rearrangement uses TRBV5-1 and TRBJ2-5; TRBD1 is a possible D gene (5 bases). The CDR3 has 13 amino acids. CDR1 and CDR2 (germline): SGHRS, YFSETQ. V was shortened by 0 bases and J by 7 bases, with 10 bases between the two germline ends. The CDR3 DNA reads TGCGCCAGCAGCTTGGAGGGGCAGGGGACCCAGTACTTC. This codes for CASSLEGQGTQYF.

This clone occurred once. V is TRBV7-9 and J is TRBJ2-3, with D tentatively TRBD2 (5 bases). Trimming shortened V by 1 base and J by 1 base, and 9 bases separated the two germline ends. Germline CDR1 SEHNR, CDR2 FQNEAQ (reference sequence). The CDR3 is 15 residues long. This CDR3 reads CASSLVPGGTDTQYF. CDR3 nucleotide sequence: TGTGCCAGCAGCTTAGTTCCCGGGGGCACAGATACGCAGTATTTT.